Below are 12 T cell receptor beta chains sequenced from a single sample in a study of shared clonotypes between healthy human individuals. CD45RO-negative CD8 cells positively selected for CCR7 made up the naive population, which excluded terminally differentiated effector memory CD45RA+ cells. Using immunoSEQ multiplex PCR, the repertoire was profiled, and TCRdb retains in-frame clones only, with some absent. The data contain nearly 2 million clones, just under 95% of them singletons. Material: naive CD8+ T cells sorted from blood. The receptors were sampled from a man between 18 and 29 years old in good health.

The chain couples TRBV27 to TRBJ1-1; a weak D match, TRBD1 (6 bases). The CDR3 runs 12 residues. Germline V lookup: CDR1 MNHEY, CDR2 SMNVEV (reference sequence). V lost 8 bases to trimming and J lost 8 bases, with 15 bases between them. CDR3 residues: CASAGGQLEAFF. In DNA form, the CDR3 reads TGTGCCAGCGCCGGAGGACAGCTCGAAGCTTTCTTT.

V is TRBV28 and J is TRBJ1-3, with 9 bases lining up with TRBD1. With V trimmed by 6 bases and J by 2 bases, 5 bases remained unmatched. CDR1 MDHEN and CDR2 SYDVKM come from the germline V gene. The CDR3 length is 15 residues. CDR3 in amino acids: CASRMDRGTGNTIYF. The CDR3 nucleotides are TGTGCCAGCAGAATGGACAGGGGAACTGGAAACACCATATATTTT.

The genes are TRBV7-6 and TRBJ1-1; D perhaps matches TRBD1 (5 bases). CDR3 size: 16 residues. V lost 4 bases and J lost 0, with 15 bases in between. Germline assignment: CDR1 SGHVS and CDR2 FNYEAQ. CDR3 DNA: TGTGCCAGCAGCTACCGGGGCAATTTAATGAACACTGAAGCTTTCTTT. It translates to CASSYRGNLMNTEAFF.

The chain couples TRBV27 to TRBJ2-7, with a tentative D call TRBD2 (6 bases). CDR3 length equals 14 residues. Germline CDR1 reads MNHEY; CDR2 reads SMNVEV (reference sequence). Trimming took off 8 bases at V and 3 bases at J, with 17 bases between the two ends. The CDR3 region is CASGSISEGYEQYF. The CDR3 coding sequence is TGTGCCAGCGGTTCCATCTCGGAGGGCTACGAGCAGTACTTC.

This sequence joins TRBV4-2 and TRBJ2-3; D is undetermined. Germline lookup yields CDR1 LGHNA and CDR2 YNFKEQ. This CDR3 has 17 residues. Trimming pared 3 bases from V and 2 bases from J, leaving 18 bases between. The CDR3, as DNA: TGTGCCAGCAGCCATTTTCTCCAAGCTTCCTCCACAGATACGCAGTATTTT. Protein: CASSHFLQASSTDTQYF.

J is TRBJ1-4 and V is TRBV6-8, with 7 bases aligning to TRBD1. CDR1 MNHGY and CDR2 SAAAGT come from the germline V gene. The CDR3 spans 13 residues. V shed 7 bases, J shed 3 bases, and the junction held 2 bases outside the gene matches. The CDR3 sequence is CASNRGSNEKLFF. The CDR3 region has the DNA TGTGCCAGCAACAGGGGTTCTAATGAAAAACTGTTTTTT.

CDR3 nucleotide sequence: TGTGCCAGCAGCCCCGGGACACTTACTTTCCATGAGCAGTTCTTC. Its protein product is CASSPGTLTFHEQFF. The chain is built from TRBV27 and TRBJ2-1, with D perhaps TRBD1 (6 bases). The CDR3 spans 15 residues. CDR1 is MNHEY and CDR2 is SMNVEV in the germline V gene (reference sequence). Deletions cut 6 bases from V and 8 bases from J, with 20 bases between.

The CDR3 spells CASSLPGTAVNEKLFF. The CDR3 DNA follows: TGTGCCAGCAGTTTGCCCGGGACAGCCGTTAATGAAAAACTGTTTTTT. The rearrangement joins TRBV27 to TRBJ1-4, with 7 bases matching TRBD1. Germline trimming cut 3 bases from V and 4 bases from J; bases unmatched to any gene: 8. The CDR3 runs 16 residues. Germline V CDR1 and CDR2: MNHEY, SMNVEV (reference sequence).

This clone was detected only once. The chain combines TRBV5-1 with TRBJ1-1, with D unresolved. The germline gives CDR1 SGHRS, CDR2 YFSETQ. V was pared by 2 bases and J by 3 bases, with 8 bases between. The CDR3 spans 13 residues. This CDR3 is CASSFGWDTEAFF. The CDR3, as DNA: TGCGCCAGCAGCTTTGGATGGGACACTGAAGCTTTCTTT.

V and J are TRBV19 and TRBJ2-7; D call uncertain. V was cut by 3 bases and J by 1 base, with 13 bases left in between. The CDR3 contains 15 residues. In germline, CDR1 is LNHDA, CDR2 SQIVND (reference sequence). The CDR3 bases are TGTGCCAGTAGTATTCTGAGGAGCCCGTCCTACGAGCAGTACTTC. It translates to CASSILRSPSYEQYF.

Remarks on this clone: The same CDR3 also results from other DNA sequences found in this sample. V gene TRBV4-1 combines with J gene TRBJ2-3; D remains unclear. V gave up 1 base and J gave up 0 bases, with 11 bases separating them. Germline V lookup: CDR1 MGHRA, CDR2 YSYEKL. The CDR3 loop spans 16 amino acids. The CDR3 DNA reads TGCGCCAGCAGCCAAGTCGGGCCTACTAGCACAGATACGCAGTATTTT. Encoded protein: CASSQVGPTSTDTQYF.

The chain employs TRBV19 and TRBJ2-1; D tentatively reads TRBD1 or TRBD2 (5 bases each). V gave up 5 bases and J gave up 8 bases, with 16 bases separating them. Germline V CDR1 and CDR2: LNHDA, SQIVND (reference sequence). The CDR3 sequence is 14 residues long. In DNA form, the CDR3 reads TGTGCCAGTAGTTTCGGGGAGAGGGGCTATGAGCAGTTCTTC. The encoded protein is CASSFGERGYEQFF. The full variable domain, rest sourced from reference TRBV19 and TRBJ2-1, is DGGITQSPKYLFRKEGQNVTLSCEQNLNHDAMYWYRQDPGQGLRLIYYSQIVNDFQKGDIAEGYSVSREKKESFPLTVTSAQKNPTAFYLCASSFGERGYEQFFGPGTRLTVL.